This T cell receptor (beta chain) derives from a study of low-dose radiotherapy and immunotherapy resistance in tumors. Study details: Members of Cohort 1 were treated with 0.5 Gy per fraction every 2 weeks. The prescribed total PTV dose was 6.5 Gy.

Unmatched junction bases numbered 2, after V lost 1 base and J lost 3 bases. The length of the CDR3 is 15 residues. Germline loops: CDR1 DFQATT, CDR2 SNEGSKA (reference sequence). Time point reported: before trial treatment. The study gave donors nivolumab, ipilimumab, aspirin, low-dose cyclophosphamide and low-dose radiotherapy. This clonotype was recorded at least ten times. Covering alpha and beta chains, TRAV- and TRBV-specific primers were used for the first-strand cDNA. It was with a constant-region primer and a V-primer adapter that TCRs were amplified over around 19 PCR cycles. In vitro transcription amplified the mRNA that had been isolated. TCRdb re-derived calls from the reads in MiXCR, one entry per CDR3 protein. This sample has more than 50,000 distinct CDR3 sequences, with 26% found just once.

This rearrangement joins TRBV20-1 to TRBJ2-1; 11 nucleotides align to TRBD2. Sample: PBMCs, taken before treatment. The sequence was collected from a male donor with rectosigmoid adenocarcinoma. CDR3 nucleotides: TGCAGTGCTAGAGCGGGACTAGCGGACTACAATGAGCAGTTCTTC. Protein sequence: CSARAGLADYNEQFF.